This T cell receptor beta chain derives from a study of Graves' ophthalmopathy and Graves' hyperthyroidism (dated by TCRdb to 2017 to 2018). About the investigation overall: Peripheral blood was collected at initial diagnosis, prior to any treatment. The study used TCR beta repertoire signatures to distinguish Graves' ophthalmopathy from Graves' hyperthyroidism and to predict progression to ophthalmopathy. In total, approximately 140 blood samples were TCR-sequenced: approximately 42 ophthalmopathy, 75 hyperthyroidism and around 17 hyperthyroidism-to-ophthalmopathy patients. To explore V-J signatures that distinguish ophthalmopathy from hyperthyroidism, a discovery set of 100 patients was enrolled, made up of around 40 with ophthalmopathy and 57 with stable hyperthyroidism. An independent validation cohort comprised some 18 hyperthyroidism patients and about 16 patients who later progressed from hyperthyroidism to ophthalmopathy. In five to seven hyperthyroidism patients, T-cell repertoires of thyroid tissue and blood were compared. After sampling, hyperthyroidism patients received methimazole starting at 30 mg daily, and ophthalmopathy patients received high-dose intravenous methylprednisolone. The full study reports these points: In validation, the model predicted ophthalmopathy progression with about 70% sensitivity and around 72% specificity; 12 predicted patients were CT-confirmed with GO in a median of about 6.1 months. The 13-signature model separated ophthalmopathy from stable hyperthyroidism with roughly 88% sensitivity and approximately 81% specificity in cross-validation, and 80%/75% in the test set. No statistical method was used to set the sample size in advance, and the investigators knew which group each participant was assigned to. Most of the expanded thyroid clonotypes with a frequency above 0.001 were also detected in blood, and it was suggested that the thyroid immune response may be reflected by blood repertoires.

In the germline V gene, CDR1 corresponds to SQVTM and CDR2 to ANQGSEA. V loses 3 bases, J loses 0 bases, and the germline ends lie 6 bases apart. The CDR3 sequence holds 13 residues, the cysteine and phenylalanine included. The only DNA kept is the CDR3, 39 bases in frame from the first base. The ophthalmopathy patients had moderately to severely active disease, with a Clinical Activity Score of 3 or higher, a NOSPECS grade of 4 or higher, and a disease duration of less than 3 months. Patients with other autoimmune diseases, uncontrolled infections, pregnancy or lactation were excluded from the study. Diagnosis was based on clinical symptoms, serum thyroxine, TRAb, thyroid ultrasound and orbital computed tomography. Ficoll-Paque density gradient centrifugation was used to isolate PBMCs from 8 to 10 ml of fresh peripheral blood. Trizol reagent was used to extract the total RNA, and its quality was then checked on an Agilent 2100 Bioanalyzer.

About this clonotype: Its antigen target is currently unknown. No base quality values were provided; no much bigger clone lies one nucleotide off.

TCR beta CDR3 regions were amplified from RNA transcripts for repertoire sequencing. HTBI primers and the Qiagen OneStep RT-PCR kit were used in a first-round RT-PCR, which was followed by a second-round multiplex PCR, size selection and purification. Sequencing of the libraries was carried out on an Illumina HiSeq2000 in paired-end mode with 100 bp reads. On the authors' methods: SOAPnuke was used to process the reads, removing any read that contained adapters or uncalled bases, had a mean Phred below 15, or lacked an exact match to the constant primer or identifier. COPE v1.2.5 was used to merge the high-quality paired reads. Unique nucleotide sequences were defined as clonotypes and aligned to IMGT TRB V, D and J references using MiTCR v1.1. Only V-J combinations with frequency above 0.0001 were analysed, covering around 99% of repertoires. A TCR clonal expansion and chaos score per V-J combination was defined as the ratio of F50 clonal expansion to chaos observed in the TCRdist matrix. Features were reduced by Welch's t-statistics and random forest to some 13 V-J combinations, which fed a naive Bayes classifier. Thyroid-blood repertoire similarity was quantified with the Morisita-Horn index. TCRdb reanalyzed the raw reads on its own, using fastp at Q25 for trimming and MiXCR for clone calling, and kept in-frame beta chains. Every CDR3 protein is listed once, alongside the most common genes and DNA of its rows. TCRdb, not the authors, supplied the V and J calls. This sample has approximately 700,000 distinct CDR3 sequences in its table, and about 40% of those were observed once. The ten largest clonotypes hold more than 3% of the sample.

This TCR was sampled from an adult man with Graves' ophthalmopathy. This chain joins TRBV29-1 to TRBJ1-3; a tentative D call is TRBD1 (5 bases match). The sample consisted of peripheral blood. The CDR3 reads as follows: CSVDGGSGNTIYF. The nucleotide sequence reads TGCAGCGTTGACGGGGGCTCTGGAAACACCATATATTTT.